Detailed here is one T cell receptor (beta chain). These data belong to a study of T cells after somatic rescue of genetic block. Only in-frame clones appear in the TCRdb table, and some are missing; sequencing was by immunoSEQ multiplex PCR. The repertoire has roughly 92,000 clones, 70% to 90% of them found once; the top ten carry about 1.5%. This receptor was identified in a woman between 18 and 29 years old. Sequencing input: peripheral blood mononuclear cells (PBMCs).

CDR3 protein: CASSLTDSPYNEQFF. The CDR3 DNA sequence: TGCGCCAGCAGCTTGACGGACAGCCCTTACAATGAGCAGTTCTTC. The rearrangement joins TRBV5-1 to TRBJ2-1; possibly TRBD1 for D (6 bases). V lost 1 base and J 4 bases, leaving 12 bases between the germline ends. The CDR3 is 15 residues long. CDR1 is SGHRS, CDR2 YFSETQ, per germline.